The 28 T cell receptor beta chains listed next were all sequenced from one sample in a study of CD8 T cell repertoires and HIV-1 epitope variants. Some clones are missing from TCRdb's copy, which holds only in-frame ones; the method was immunoSEQ multiplex PCR. This sample has roughly 5,800 clones, with around 59% found just once. These TCRs' antigens remain unknown. What was sequenced was cultured CD8+ T cells derived from PBMCs. These receptors all stem from a male donor with HIV.

The gene calls are TRBV10-3 and TRBJ2-5; D assignment may be TRBD1 or TRBD2 (5 bases each). V dropped 2 bases and J dropped 10 bases, with 8 bases sitting between them. CDR1 ENHRY and CDR2 SYGVKD come from the germline V gene. This CDR3 contains 11 residues. The CDR3 loop is CAISEGGNQYF. The CDR3 bases are TGTGCCATCAGTGAGGGGGGAAACCAGTACTTC.

This clone has just one count. The chain's CDR3 is CASTGTGAWETQYF. CDR3 nucleotides: TGTGCCAGCACCGGGACAGGGGCATGGGAGACCCAGTACTTC. The V and J genes are TRBV6-5 and TRBJ2-5, with 10 nucleotides matching TRBD1. The germline gives CDR1 MNHEY, CDR2 SVGAGI. This CDR3 has 14 residues. V gave up 7 bases and J gave up 5 bases; unmatched junction bases: 7.

This sequence joins TRBV5-4 and TRBJ2-1; 8 nucleotides align to TRBD2. V trimming: 0 bases; J trimming: 0 bases; junction bases outside the gene matches: 2. Germline V CDR1 and CDR2: SGHNT, YYREEE (reference sequence). This CDR3 has 16 amino acids. The CDR3 region is CASSLERGSSYNEQFF. The DNA of the CDR3 is TGTGCCAGCAGCTTGGAGCGGGGGAGCTCCTACAATGAGCAGTTCTTC.

The chain combines TRBV7-8 with TRBJ1-1; no reliable D call. The CDR3 length is 14 residues. CDR1 and CDR2 (germline): SGHVS, FQNEAQ. The germline V and J ends were trimmed by 5 bases and 3 bases, with 13 bases remaining between them. CDR3 loop: CASSPGRWDTEAFF. The CDR3 nucleotides read TGTGCCAGCAGCCCGGGCCGATGGGACACTGAAGCTTTCTTT.

The V gene is TRBV27, the J gene TRBJ2-7; possible D gene TRBD2, 6 bases. CDR1 MNHEY and CDR2 SMNVEV come from the germline V gene (reference sequence). V was pared by 0 bases and J by 1 base, with 13 bases between. The CDR3 is 16 amino acids. CDR3 region: CASSLSEGTVSYEQYF. As DNA, the CDR3 is TGTGCCAGCAGTTTATCGGAGGGGACTGTATCCTACGAGCAGTACTTC.

The chain links TRBV19 to TRBJ2-1; 9 bases are shared with TRBD2. The germline CDR1 and CDR2 sequences are LNHDA and SQIVND (reference sequence). The CDR3 extends over 16 amino acids. V shed 1 base, J shed 0 bases, and the junction held 1 base outside the gene matches. CDR3 amino acids: CASSIGSGGSYNEQFF. The CDR3 DNA reads as TGTGCCAGTAGTATAGGTAGCGGGGGCTCCTACAATGAGCAGTTCTTC.

This chain connects TRBV27 to TRBJ2-1, with 7 bases identical to TRBD2. Germline loops: CDR1 MNHEY, CDR2 SMNVEV (reference sequence). V lost 2 bases and J lost 4; bases outside the gene matches: 2. The CDR3 is 14 residues long. Here the CDR3 DNA reads TGTGCCAGCAGTTTAGCGGGAGCTTACAATGAGCAGTTCTTC. Protein: CASSLAGAYNEQFF.

The V and J genes are TRBV28 and TRBJ1-5; D gene unclear. CDR1 and CDR2 (germline): MDHEN, SYDVKM. With 3 bases removed from V and 7 bases from J, the gap between germline ends came to 10 bases. This CDR3 has 13 residues. The CDR3 nucleotides read TGTGCCAGCAGTTTTTTGTTCGGGCAGCCCCAGCATTTT. Amino acids: CASSFLFGQPQHF.

The chain employs TRBV2 and TRBJ2-7, with 9 bases identical to TRBD1. CDR1 is SNHLY, CDR2 FYNNEI, per germline. The CDR3 loop spans 14 amino acids. J gave up 6 bases and V 6 bases, and 9 bases lay outside the gene matches. The CDR3 loop is CASSARDRVGEQYF. CDR3 nucleotides: TGTGCCAGCAGCGCCCGGGACAGGGTAGGCGAGCAGTACTTC.

V usage is TRBV27 and J usage is TRBJ1-1; D not resolved. Germline V gene sequence: CDR1 MNHEY, CDR2 SMNVEV (reference sequence). CDR3 length: 13 residues. Deletions cut 4 bases from V and 2 bases from J, with 8 bases between. The DNA for the CDR3 is TGTGCCAGCAGTTCCGGCTTAAACACTGAAGCTTTCTTT. This sequence encodes CASSSGLNTEAFF.

As concerns this clone: One end of the junction fails to match germline, which may point to a read error. This chain uses TRBV7-7 with TRBJ1-5, with a possible D match to TRBD1 (6 bases). Germline CDR1 reads SSHAT; CDR2 reads FNYEAQ (reference sequence). CDR3 size: 13 residues. This CDR3 is CASSLGGVEPQHF. The DNA of the CDR3 is TGTGCTAGCAGCTTAGGGGGGGTCGAGCCCCAGCATTTT.

This clone has just a few counts. The chain is built from TRBV19 and TRBJ1-5; D not resolved. Trimming stripped 10 bases from V and 3 bases from J, with 16 bases between. The CDR3 extends over 14 amino acids. Germline V gives CDR1 LNHDA, CDR2 SQIVND (reference sequence). CDR3 DNA: TGTGCCACCACAGCGGGCCTAGCCAATCAGCCCCAGCATTTT. The encoded protein is CATTAGLANQPQHF.

V usage is TRBV6-1 and J usage is TRBJ2-7, with 7 bases matching TRBD1. The CDR3 covers 14 residues. V lost 5 bases, J lost 6 bases, and 10 bases stayed unmatched. Germline V gene lookup returns CDR1 MNHNS and CDR2 SASEGT. In DNA, the CDR3 is TGTGCCAGCAGTCGAGACAGGGATTCGGGCGAGCAGTACTTC. Translating it yields CASSRDRDSGEQYF.

This clone turned up a few times. The chain is built from TRBV4-1 and TRBJ1-2, with TRBD1 matching 10 bases. In germline, CDR1 is MGHRA, CDR2 YSYEKL. The V gene end was trimmed by 0 bases and the J gene end by 3 bases; junction bases not matched to a gene: 7. The CDR3 has 17 residues. The CDR3 nucleotides are TGCGCCAGCAGCCAAGATCGACAGGGGGCTCAGGACTATGGCTACACCTTC. It yields the protein CASSQDRQGAQDYGYTF.

This chain uses TRBV7-3 with TRBJ2-3, with D perhaps TRBD2 (6 bases). CDR3 length equals 15 residues. Germline V gene sequence: CDR1 SGHTA, CDR2 FQGTGA. V lost 1 base and J lost 0, with 8 bases in between. The CDR3 spells CASSLIAESTDTQYF. CDR3 DNA sequence: TGTGCCAGCAGCTTAATAGCGGAGAGCACAGATACGCAGTATTTT.

This chain joins TRBV10-1 and TRBJ2-1; D unclear. The CDR3 spans 15 residues. V gave up 4 bases and J gave up 6 bases, with 16 bases separating them. The germline V gene has CDR1 WNHNN and CDR2 SYGVQD (reference sequence). Here the CDR3 DNA reads TGCGCCAGCAGTGCTGGCCGTTCGCCACCCAATGAGCAGTTCTTC. Its protein product is CASSAGRSPPNEQFF.

The rearrangement links TRBV7-8 to TRBJ2-6; D is unclear. Trimming pared 6 bases from V and 2 bases from J, leaving 14 bases between. CDR1 is SGHVS and CDR2 is FQNEAQ in the germline V gene. The CDR3 length is 16 residues. The CDR3 loop is CASSAEDKAGANVLTF. The CDR3 nucleotides read TGTGCCAGCAGTGCCGAAGACAAGGCTGGGGCCAACGTCCTGACTTTC.

This chain joins TRBV9 and TRBJ2-1, with 10 bases fitting TRBD2. The CDR3 has 15 amino acids. J was trimmed by 3 bases and V by 6 bases; bases with no gene match: 6. The germline gives CDR1 SGDLS, CDR2 YYNGEE. The DNA for the CDR3 is TGTGCCAGCACCTCAGGACTAGCGGTCTACAATGAGCAGTTCTTC. Translation: CASTSGLAVYNEQFF.

CDR3 sequence (DNA): TGTGCCAGCAGGTCGGGGGGAGTCACTGAAGCTTTCTTT. As protein: CASRSGGVTEAFF. The rearrangement links TRBV6-1 to TRBJ1-1; D is perhaps TRBD1 (5 bases). The CDR3 has 13 residues. Germline V gene sequence: CDR1 MNHNS, CDR2 SASEGT. The germline V and J ends were trimmed by 6 bases and 4 bases, with 12 bases remaining between them.

The gene calls are TRBV10-3 and TRBJ2-7; 10 bases fit TRBD2. The germline V gene encodes CDR1 ENHRY and CDR2 SYGVKD. The J segment lost 4 bases and the V segment lost 4 bases, leaving 4 bases of the junction unmatched. This CDR3 has 14 residues. The CDR3 here is CAISGTSGSYEQYF. The CDR3 DNA follows: TGTGCCATCAGTGGGACTAGCGGTTCTTACGAGCAGTACTTC.

The V call is TRBV19, the J call TRBJ2-7; no clear D. This CDR3 has 13 amino acids. Per germline, CDR1 LNHDA and CDR2 SQIVND (reference sequence). The germline V and J ends were trimmed by 5 bases and 4 bases, with 12 bases remaining between them. The CDR3 protein is CASSPQVWYEQYF. The CDR3, as DNA: TGTGCCAGTAGTCCCCAGGTCTGGTACGAGCAGTACTTC.

Only one count was recorded for this clone. This rearrangement joins TRBV28 to TRBJ2-3; either TRBD1 or TRBD2 may fit D (5 bases each). The V and J ends lost 2 bases and 1 base respectively, with 7 bases between them. The CDR3 length is 14 residues. Germline V gene sequence: CDR1 MDHEN, CDR2 SYDVKM. The CDR3 nucleotides are TGTGCCAGCAGTTTACAGGGAGGCACAGATACGCAGTATTTT. Translating gives CASSLQGGTDTQYF.

This clone has a single count. The V call is TRBV19, the J call TRBJ2-1, with 12 bases fitting TRBD1. Looked up from germline, CDR1 is LNHDA and CDR2 is SQIVND (reference sequence). The CDR3 has 13 residues. Germline trimming cut 8 bases from V and 10 bases from J; bases unmatched to any gene: 6. CDR3 bases: TGTGCCAGTCGACTAGGGACAGGGGGCGAGCAGTTCTTC. Translation gives CASRLGTGGEQFF. Full variable domain (outside the CDR3, taken from reference TRBV19 and TRBJ2-1): DGGITQSPKYLFRKEGQNVTLSCEQNLNHDAMYWYRQDPGQGLRLIYYSQIVNDFQKGDIAEGYSVSREKKESFPLTVTSAQKNPTAFYLCASRLGTGGEQFFGPGTRLTVL.

In this sample, this clone turned up a few times. The J gene is TRBJ1-5, the V gene TRBV7-9; a possible D gene is TRBD1 (5 bases). V lost 4 bases, J lost 4 bases, and 14 bases lay in between. Germline lookup yields CDR1 SEHNR and CDR2 FQNEAQ (reference sequence). This CDR3 spans 15 amino acids. CDR3 sequence reads: CASSSVGENNQPQHF. CDR3 nucleotides: TGTGCCAGCAGCTCCGTGGGGGAGAATAATCAGCCCCAGCATTTT.

The V gene is TRBV10-3, the J gene TRBJ2-1; D unclear. There are 12 residues in the CDR3. CDR1 and CDR2 from the germline V gene are ENHRY and SYGVKD. The ends were cut back, 2 bases at V and 5 bases at J, with 4 bases in the middle. The CDR3 reads CAISEEHNEQFF. The CDR3 bases are TGTGCCATCAGTGAGGAACACAATGAGCAGTTCTTC.

The chain has TRBV29-1 and TRBJ2-7; 8 nucleotides align to TRBD1. Trimming removed 5 bases from V and 2 bases from J; junction bases left unmatched: 14. The CDR3 runs to 16 residues. Looked up from germline, CDR1 is SQVTM and CDR2 is ANQGSEA. The CDR3 sequence: CSVMGSGDRTAYEQYF. CDR3 nucleotide sequence: TGCAGCGTTATGGGCTCGGGGGACAGGACAGCCTACGAGCAGTACTTC.

The rearrangement joins TRBV4-1 to TRBJ2-1; possible D gene TRBD1, 5 bases. V gave up 0 bases and J gave up 10 bases, with 19 bases separating them. The germline gives CDR1 MGHRA, CDR2 YSYEKL. The CDR3 contains 16 residues. The CDR3 spells CASSQDRGLRLREQFF. CDR3 coding DNA: TGCGCCAGCAGCCAAGATAGGGGCTTGCGCCTCAGGGAGCAGTTCTTC.

By its share, this clone is medium-sized. This chain connects TRBV14 to TRBJ2-2; D is unclear. The ends were cut back, 6 bases at V and 0 bases at J, with 8 bases in the middle. The length of the CDR3 is 14 residues. Germline CDR1 SGHDN, CDR2 FVKESK. CDR3 bases: TGTGCCAGCAGGCTAGAAGCGAACACCGGGGAGCTGTTTTTT. The encoded protein is CASRLEANTGELFF.